This entry describes one TCR beta chain. These data are taken from a study of tumor-infiltrating lymphocytes in localized non-small cell lung cancer. The V gene lost 0 bases and the J gene lost 0 bases, with 6 bases spanning the gap. Germline assignment: CDR1 MGHDK and CDR2 SYGVNS. The CDR3 spans 16 residues. Assay used: immunoSEQ multiplex PCR; TCRdb lists only in-frame clones, some missing. The sample lists about 9,200 clones; about 80% were seen once. The clonotype was recovered from a human donor with non-small cell lung cancer. This sequence joins TRBV25-1 and TRBJ2-6; D gene ambiguous. The sample was uninvolved lung tissue not adjacent to the tumor. CDR3 residues: CASSEYVNSGANVLTF. CDR3 nucleotides: TGTGCCAGCAGTGAATACGTCAACTCTGGGGCCAACGTCCTGACTTTC.